One sample yielded the 7 T cell receptor beta chains listed below, sequenced in a study of T-cell reconstitution after alpha-beta-depleted transplantation in children. It was with unique molecular identifiers that the TCRbeta library was prepared. TCRdb re-derived calls from the PCR reads in MiXCR, one entry per CDR3 protein. The data hold just under 550,000 distinct CDR3 sequences, with around 20% observed a single time. This sample comprised PBMCs from the stem cell graft donor, obtained from the stem cell graft. The receptors were gathered from a human donor who donated a stem cell graft to a child with acute lymphoblastic leukemia.

The chain joins TRBV6-1 to TRBJ2-7; TRBD1 might be the D (6 bases). The CDR3 is made up of 15 amino acids. V lost 6 bases and J 0 bases, leaving 15 bases between the germline ends. Germline-derived CDR1 and CDR2 are MNHNS and SASEGT. The CDR3 here is CASRQTGSSSYEQYF. As DNA, the CDR3 is TGTGCCAGCAGACAGACAGGAAGTAGCTCCTACGAGCAGTACTTC.

The sample holds many counts of this clonotype. This rearrangement joins TRBV3-1 to TRBJ1-1; 10 nucleotides line up with TRBD1. Trimming cost V 4 bases and J 5 bases; bases outside gene matches: 7. Germline lookup yields CDR1 LGHDT and CDR2 YNNKEL (reference sequence). The CDR3 runs to 15 residues. This CDR3 reads CASSPRTGGRTEAFF. The CDR3 DNA reads TGTGCCAGCAGCCCTCGGACAGGGGGTCGGACTGAAGCTTTCTTT.

This clonotype was seen a few times. The CDR3 DNA reads TGTGCCAGCAGATCAGGAGGCCGTCTTGGAAACACCATATATTTT. Encoded protein: CASRSGGRLGNTIYF. The gene calls are TRBV7-9 and TRBJ1-3; D unclear. V was pared by 6 bases and J by 3 bases, with 15 bases between. There are 15 residues in the CDR3. CDR1 and CDR2 from the germline V gene are SEHNR and FQNEAQ (reference sequence).

The rearrangement joins TRBV20-1 to TRBJ1-1; 9 positions agree with TRBD1. From germline, CDR1 is DFQATT and CDR2 SNEGSKA (reference sequence). V lost 6 bases and J lost 6; bases outside the gene matches: 5. CDR3 length: 12 amino acids. The CDR3 DNA follows: TGCAGTGCACCCAGACAGGGGGCTGAAGCTTTCTTT. Translated: CSAPRQGAEAFF.

This clonotype was recorded a few times. The genes are TRBV12-3 or TRBV12-4 and TRBJ1-2; TRBD1 is a possible D gene (5 bases). There are 16 residues in the CDR3. V was trimmed by 3 bases and J by 0 bases, leaving 14 bases between them. CDR3 in amino acids: CASSLRQFEANYGYTF. Here the CDR3 DNA reads TGTGCCAGCAGTTTGCGACAGTTTGAAGCTAACTATGGCTACACCTTC.

This clonotype was found a few times. The chain is built from TRBV7-2 and TRBJ2-3; the D gene is possibly TRBD2 (6 bases). Trimming stripped 0 bases from V and 6 bases from J, with 13 bases between. Per the germline V gene, CDR1 is SGHTA and CDR2 is FQGNSA. There are 15 residues in the CDR3. The CDR3 coding sequence is TGTGCCAGCAGCTTAGCCGGGGCTAGCGAGGATACGCAGTATTTT. Protein product: CASSLAGASEDTQYF. The full variable domain, its missing parts supplied by reference TRBV7-2 and TRBJ2-3, is GAGVSQSPSNKVTEKGKDVELRCDPISGHTALYWYRQSLGQGLEFLIYFQGNSAPDKSGLPSDRFSAERTGGSVSTLTIQRTQQEDSAVYLCASSLAGASEDTQYFGPGTRLTVL.

This clonotype was detected only once. The V gene is TRBV24-1, the J gene TRBJ2-7; D is unclear. Trimming stripped 0 bases from V and 5 bases from J, with 7 bases between. The CDR3 is 13 amino acids. Germline V CDR1 and CDR2: KGHDR, SFDVKD. In DNA form, the CDR3 reads TGTGCCACCAGTGATTTGCATACTCACGAGCAGTACTTC. It specifies CATSDLHTHEQYF.